The TCR beta chain under discussion was sequenced for a study of post-analysis software for immune sequencing data. General study points: Relative to controls, patients had about five TRBV segments at higher frequency, with TRBV5-6, TRBV5-1 and TRBV20-1 among these. Diversity measured as normalized Chao1 was significantly lower in multiple sclerosis patients than in controls.

This clonotype was detected a few times. Antigen unknown. Unique molecular identifiers tagged the TCR beta cDNA libraries. A single record per CDR3 protein comes from TCRdb applying MiXCR to the PCR reads. The data hold about 760,000 distinct CDR3 sequences, with 25% to 30% observed a single time. Losses at the gene ends were 5 bases for V and 4 bases for J; bases not matched to a gene: 13. From germline, CDR1 is SEHNR and CDR2 FQNEAQ (reference sequence). This CDR3 is built from 16 residues. The receptor was derived from a girl aged 10 to 17 with multiple sclerosis. The V call is TRBV7-9, the J call TRBJ2-5, with 7 bases identical to TRBD1. The sequencing input was blood. The CDR3 bases are TGTGCCAGCAGCCATGGCGGTAGGGGGCGCCGAGAGACCCAGTACTTC. Encoded protein: CASSHGGRGRRETQYF.